Sequencing of this TCR beta chain was carried out in a study of spatial heterogeneity in lung cancer. Study details: Beta-chain sequences consistently outnumbered alpha-chain sequences in detection. Every unique TCR and UMI combination, on average, appeared more than ten times in raw reads.

The time point denotes: sample taken at primary tumor resection. Whole RNA came from tumor, nontumor lung or frozen PBMC and was sequenced without being sorted. The donor group consisted of 72 patients who had untreated, early-stage non-small cell lung cancer. Germline loops: CDR1 MGHRA, CDR2 YSYEKL. Trimming pared 1 base from V and 3 bases from J, leaving 9 bases between. The CDR3 runs to 14 residues. Each TCR cDNA molecule carried a unique molecular identifier. TCRdb reprocessed the 5' RACE reads with MiXCR, giving one entry per CDR3 protein. This sample has tens of thousands of distinct CDR3 sequences, with roughly 12% found just once.

The chain couples TRBV4-1 to TRBJ2-5, with TRBD2 as a possible D gene (5 bases). The starting material was PBMCs, obtained at surgery. The clonotype originates from a male donor with early-stage non-small cell lung cancer. The CDR3 here is CASSQGGLEETQYF. The DNA for the CDR3 is TGCGCCAGCAGCCAAGGAGGGCTGGAAGAGACCCAGTACTTC.